This T cell receptor (beta chain) was found in a study of shared clonotypes between healthy human individuals. Study-wide results and caveats: Non-shared clonotypes showed lower generation probabilities than clonotypes common to all four donors.

Across several immunoSEQ plates, the genomic DNA of each subset was split evenly. The authors loaded roughly 180 ng DNA, 27,000 or so T cell genomes, into sorted-subset replicate PCRs. Sequencing was performed with immunoSEQ multiplex PCR; in TCRdb, only in-frame clones are kept and a portion is missing. Counted here are 300,000 or so clones, 74% occurring once; the ten biggest clones make up about 9.3%. At least ten counts were recorded for this clone. Its antigen is currently unknown. The sample was memory CD4+ T cells sorted from blood. The subset: CD45RA-negative fraction. The origin of this receptor is a young man in good health.

This CDR3 reads CASSRGLAGTFGGELFF. In DNA, the CDR3 is TGCGCCAGCAGCCGGGGACTAGCGGGAACGTTTGGCGGGGAGCTGTTTTTT. The J gene is TRBJ2-2, the V gene TRBV5-1; 13 nucleotides line up with TRBD2. Trimming at V came to 4 bases and at J to 7 bases, leaving 10 bases not matched to a gene. The CDR3 is 17 residues long. The germline gives CDR1 SGHRS, CDR2 YFSETQ.